This entry describes one T cell receptor (beta chain). With 3 bases clipped from V and 8 bases from J, the junction kept 3 bases outside the gene matches. This CDR3 region has 12 residues. Germline V lookup: CDR1 MNHEY, CDR2 SMNVEV (reference sequence). The record originates from a study of CD8 T cells in Susac syndrome. RNA, at roughly 0.5 to 1 ug, was reverse transcribed with random hexamers. A multiplex approach, immunoSEQ multiplex PCR, amplified TCR beta CDR3 across 54 Vbeta and 13 Jbeta. Via MiXCR, TCRdb re-called the immunoSEQ multiplex PCR reads, giving one row per CDR3 protein. Of some 150,000 distinct CDR3 sequences listed, roughly 94% are singletons. Healthy donors acted as controls, with matching for age and sex. TEMRA cells underwent FACS enrichment and CD8+ and CD4+ T cells underwent negative isolation.

The V call is TRBV27, the J call TRBJ1-2; TRBD1 matches 7 bases. The sequencing sample was made of CD8+ T cells from PBMCs. The sequence was obtained from a human donor in good health. CDR3 nucleotide sequence: TGTGCCAGCAGTTTCACAGGGGAAGGCTACACCTTC. Protein: CASSFTGEGYTF.